One and the same sample provided the 27 T cell receptor beta chains below, sequenced in a study of T cell responses to AZD1222 COVID-19 vaccine. Here immunoSEQ multiplex PCR was the method, and the copy in TCRdb shows in-frame clones only, minus some. The profile covers 80,000 or so clones, with approximately 90% appearing a single time and about 1.4% taken by the ten largest. The specimen comprised peripheral blood, sampled on day 0 of AZD1222 vaccination. The receptor set was obtained from an adult in good health.

This chain connects TRBV4-1 to TRBJ1-6; D perhaps matches TRBD1 (6 bases). This CDR3 region has 16 residues. Per the germline V gene, CDR1 is MGHRA and CDR2 is YSYEKL. Trimming removed 2 bases at V and 7 bases at J, with 15 bases between. In DNA, the CDR3 is TGCGCCAGCAGCCAAAAAAACAGGGTAGAGAATTCACCCCTCCACTTT. Protein product: CASSQKNRVENSPLHF.

The rearrangement links TRBV10-3 to TRBJ1-4; 7 nucleotides match TRBD1. CDR1 and CDR2 (germline): ENHRY, SYGVKD. V lost 11 bases to trimming and J lost 3 bases; unmatched junction nucleotides: 15. The CDR3 covers 16 residues. CDR3 protein: CASSDQRDRSNEKLFF. In DNA form, the CDR3 reads TGTGCCTCCTCCGACCAGAGGGACAGATCTAATGAAAAACTGTTTTTT.

The gene calls are TRBV3-1 (or the pseudogene TRBV3-2) and TRBJ2-1; possible D gene TRBD2, 5 bases. This CDR3 has 15 residues. Germline assignment: CDR1 LGHDT and CDR2 YNNKEL (reference sequence). V was cut by 4 bases and J by 1 base, with 11 bases left in between. In DNA form, the CDR3 reads TGTGCCAGCAGCCTCCGGGGAGCGTCCTACAATGAGCAGTTCTTC. The encoded protein is CASSLRGASYNEQFF.

Worth noting for this clone: A junction boundary mismatches the germline segment, possibly from a read error. The J gene is TRBJ1-2, the V gene TRBV5-3; D gene uncertain. TRBV5-3 is given ORF status, its function remaining uncertain. The length of the CDR3 is 11 residues. This chain's CDR3 is CPDDSDYGYTF. Here the CDR3 DNA reads TGCCCAGACGATTCCGACTATGGCTACACCTTC.

This chain links TRBV18 with TRBJ1-1; D unclear. CDR3 size: 13 residues. V dropped 2 bases and J dropped 4 bases, with 8 bases sitting between them. Per the germline V gene, CDR1 is KGHSH and CDR2 is LQKENI. In DNA form, the CDR3 reads TGTGCCAGCTCACCAGGGGTGGCCACTGAAGCTTTCTTT. Residues: CASSPGVATEAFF.

The rearrangement links TRBV23-1 to TRBJ2-7; D uncertain. TRBV23-1 belongs to the ORF category, with a function that is uncertain. This CDR3 spans 17 amino acids. Trimming stripped 3 bases from V and 0 bases from J, with 18 bases between. The CDR3, as DNA: TGCGCCAGCAGTCACGGGTGGGGATCAAACGGCTCCTACGAGCAGTACTTC. Residues: CASSHGWGSNGSYEQYF.

The chain recombines TRBV27 with TRBJ1-2, with D hard to call. Germline V gene data show CDR1 as MNHEY and CDR2 as SMNVEV (reference sequence). V dropped 0 bases and J dropped 5 bases, with 7 bases sitting between them. The CDR3 totals 13 residues. In DNA, the CDR3 is TGTGCCAGCAGTTTATCGATGGGGTATGGCTACACCTTC. Protein sequence: CASSLSMGYGYTF.

The chain combines TRBV7-9 with TRBJ2-2, with 9 positions matching TRBD2. Germline-derived CDR1 and CDR2 are SEHNR and FQNEAQ (reference sequence). The J segment lost 1 base and the V segment lost 6 bases, leaving 6 bases of the junction unmatched. This CDR3 is built from 16 residues. The CDR3 nucleotides are TGTGCCAGCAGGCTGCTTAGCGGGAGGAACACCGGGGAGCTGTTTTTT. Its translation: CASRLLSGRNTGELFF.

This rearrangement joins TRBV30 to TRBJ2-7; the D gene is possibly TRBD2 (6 bases). The V end lost 2 bases, the J end lost 2 bases, and 10 bases lay between the germline ends. Germline loops: CDR1 GTSNPN, CDR2 SVGIG (reference sequence). The CDR3 is made up of 13 amino acids. CDR3 amino acids: CAWSPSGAYEQYF. The CDR3 DNA reads TGTGCCTGGAGTCCCTCGGGGGCCTACGAGCAGTACTTC.

The rearrangement uses TRBV7-9 and TRBJ1-3; 7 bases are a match to TRBD1. This CDR3 has 15 amino acids. Trimming took 10 bases from V and 1 from J; bases not matched to a gene: 10. Germline V CDR1 and CDR2: SEHNR, FQNEAQ (reference sequence). The CDR3 nucleotides read TGTGCCATTCAGACAGGGACCCAGTCTGGAAACACCATATATTTT. Translating it yields CAIQTGTQSGNTIYF.

The rearrangement links TRBV6-1 to TRBJ1-1, with TRBD1 identical over 10 bases. Germline CDR1 and CDR2: MNHNS and SASEGT. Trimming at V came to 1 base and at J to 5 bases, leaving 4 bases not matched to a gene. The CDR3 runs 15 residues. CDR3 coding DNA: TGTGCCAGCAGTGAAGTGGGGACAGGGGCTACTGAAGCTTTCTTT. Protein: CASSEVGTGATEAFF.

The rearrangement links TRBV19 to TRBJ1-1; D may be TRBD1 (6 bases). CDR1 is LNHDA, CDR2 SQIVND, per germline (reference sequence). The CDR3 has 15 amino acids. Trimming cost V 4 bases and J 0 bases, with 12 bases left between them. The CDR3 DNA sequence: TGTGCCAGTAGTACATCAAGGGGGTTGAACACTGAAGCTTTCTTT. The encoded protein is CASSTSRGLNTEAFF.

The chain employs TRBV2 and TRBJ2-3; 10 positions match TRBD1. Germline CDR1 SNHLY, CDR2 FYNNEI. The V and J ends lost 2 bases and 8 bases, in that order; junction bases with no gene match: 7. This CDR3 spans 15 amino acids. The CDR3 DNA is TGTGCCAGCAGTGAAAGAGCTGGGACAGGGGTTACGCAGTATTTT. This sequence encodes CASSERAGTGVTQYF.

The V and J genes are TRBV4-2 and TRBJ2-7; TRBD2 matches 7 bases. Unmatched junction bases numbered 8, after V lost 0 bases and J lost 6 bases. Germline V gene data show CDR1 as LGHNA and CDR2 as YNFKEQ. The length of the CDR3 is 15 residues. The CDR3 loop is CASSQDYRGVLEQYF. DNA for the CDR3: TGTGCCAGCAGCCAAGATTATCGGGGGGTGCTCGAGCAGTACTTC.

This chain links TRBV7-9 with TRBJ1-1; D is perhaps TRBD1 (5 bases). From germline, CDR1 is SEHNR and CDR2 FQNEAQ (reference sequence). This CDR3 region has 12 residues. Trimming stripped 5 bases from V and 11 bases from J, with 15 bases between. The CDR3 is CASSRGGRDAFF. The CDR3 DNA reads as TGTGCCAGCAGCCGGGGTGGCAGGGACGCTTTCTTT.

V gene TRBV7-9 combines with J gene TRBJ1-1; 8 bases agree with TRBD1. The V gene's germline CDR1 is SEHNR and CDR2 FQNEAQ (reference sequence). V dropped 8 bases and J dropped 0; count of bases not matched to a gene: 11. The CDR3 covers 16 residues. CDR3 sequence: CASAADRANLNTEAFF. CDR3 nucleotide sequence: TGTGCCAGCGCAGCGGACAGGGCGAATCTGAACACTGAAGCTTTCTTT.

This clone showed up just once. V is TRBV9 and J is TRBJ2-1, with D hard to call. V dropped 0 bases and J dropped 5 bases, with 9 bases sitting between them. The CDR3 is 14 residues long. The germline gives CDR1 SGDLS, CDR2 YYNGEE. The CDR3 DNA follows: TGTGCCAGCAGCGTAGGAGGCTTTAACAATGAGCAGTTCTTC. It yields the protein CASSVGGFNNEQFF. Filled out from reference TRBV9 and TRBJ2-1, the complete variable domain reads DSGVTQTPKHLITATGQRVTLRCSPRSGDLSVYWYQQSLDQGLQFLIQYYNGEERAKGNILERFSAQQFPDLHSELNLSSLELGDSALYFCASSVGGFNNEQFFGPGTRLTVL.

This clone was found once. The J gene is TRBJ2-1, the V gene TRBV19, with 9 bases aligning to TRBD2. Germline CDR1 reads LNHDA; CDR2 reads SQIVND (reference sequence). Trimming removed 5 bases from V and 3 bases from J; junction bases left unmatched: 8. The CDR3 covers 16 residues. DNA for the CDR3: TGTGCCAGTAGTGTTGCAAGGACTAGCGTCTACAATGAGCAGTTCTTC. Residues: CASSVARTSVYNEQFF.

This rearrangement joins TRBV19 to TRBJ2-3, with D uncertain. Germline CDR1 reads LNHDA; CDR2 reads SQIVND (reference sequence). V lost 0 bases and J 2 bases, leaving 15 bases between the germline ends. The length of the CDR3 is 17 residues. The CDR3, as DNA: TGTGCCAGTAGTATAGAACGGCTCTTGGGGATCACAGATACGCAGTATTTT. Protein product: CASSIERLLGITDTQYF.

This sequence joins TRBV5-5 and TRBJ2-7; perhaps TRBD2 as D (6 bases). The germline V gene encodes CDR1 SGHKS and CDR2 YYEKEE (reference sequence). V lost 0 bases, J lost 1 base, and 11 bases lay in between. The CDR3 consists of 15 residues. The CDR3 spells CASSLDLAVSYEQYF. The CDR3 nucleotides are TGTGCCAGCAGCTTGGATTTAGCGGTTTCCTACGAGCAGTACTTC.

This chain links TRBV29-1 with TRBJ1-1; a possible D gene is TRBD1 (5 bases). The V end lost 7 bases, the J end lost 4 bases, and 13 bases lay between the germline ends. Germline values: CDR1 SQVTM, CDR2 ANQGSEA. The CDR3 is made up of 12 amino acids. The CDR3 bases are TGCAGCGCCCCCACCGGGGGCACTGAAGCTTTCTTT. Protein: CSAPTGGTEAFF.

The chain recombines TRBV9 with TRBJ1-6; D may be TRBD1 (5 bases). Deletions cut 1 base from V and 9 bases from J, with 11 bases between. Germline V gene data show CDR1 as SGDLS and CDR2 as YYNGEE. The CDR3 runs 14 residues. CDR3 DNA: TGTGCCAGCAGCGTATTCGGGGGGGGTTCACCCCTCCACTTT. Translated: CASSVFGGGSPLHF. Combining the CDR3 with reference TRBV9 and TRBJ1-6 gives the whole variable domain DSGVTQTPKHLITATGQRVTLRCSPRSGDLSVYWYQQSLDQGLQFLIQYYNGEERAKGNILERFSAQQFPDLHSELNLSSLELGDSALYFCASSVFGGGSPLHFGNGTRLTVT.

The chain carries TRBV21-1 and TRBJ1-5; the D call of TRBD1 is as the table states it, not checked on the DNA. TRBV21-1 is listed as a pseudogene. The CDR3 contains 15 residues. The CDR3 here is CASRGQNNSNQPQHF. CDR3 DNA: TGTGCCAGCAGAGGACAGAACAATAGCAATCAGCCCCAGCATTTT.

Here the CDR3 DNA reads TGCGCCAGCAGCATGCCCGGGACAGGGGAAGAGACCCAGTACTTC. Residues: CASSMPGTGEETQYF. The V call is TRBV4-1, the J call TRBJ2-5; 10 positions match TRBD1. CDR3 length: 15 residues. V lost 5 bases and J lost 3; bases outside the gene matches: 6. In germline, CDR1 is MGHRA, CDR2 YSYEKL.

This chain joins TRBV19 and TRBJ1-5, with D unclear. Trimming stripped 4 bases from V and 0 bases from J, with 16 bases between. The CDR3 consists of 17 residues. The V gene's germline CDR1 is LNHDA and CDR2 SQIVND (reference sequence). CDR3: CASSTGQVGYSNQPQHF. CDR3 nucleotide sequence: TGTGCCAGTAGTACCGGCCAGGTAGGTTATAGCAATCAGCCCCAGCATTTT.

The table lists this clone with a count of one. This rearrangement joins TRBV3-1 (or the pseudogene TRBV3-2) to TRBJ2-5; D is undetermined. The germline CDR1 and CDR2 sequences are LGHDT and YNNKEL (reference sequence). The CDR3 is 11 residues long. V lost 4 bases and J 1 base, leaving 1 base between the germline ends. The CDR3 sequence is CASSRQETQYF. CDR3 DNA: TGTGCCAGCAGCCGCCAAGAGACCCAGTACTTC.

The chain recombines TRBV6-5 with TRBJ2-7; weak D call: TRBD2 (6 bases). CDR3 length: 12 amino acids. Per the germline V gene, CDR1 is MNHEY and CDR2 is SVGAGI. The V end was cut by 8 bases, the J end by 2 bases, with 10 bases between. This chain's CDR3 is CASRDSPYEQYF. The CDR3 coding sequence is TGTGCCAGCCGGGACTCCCCCTACGAGCAGTACTTC.